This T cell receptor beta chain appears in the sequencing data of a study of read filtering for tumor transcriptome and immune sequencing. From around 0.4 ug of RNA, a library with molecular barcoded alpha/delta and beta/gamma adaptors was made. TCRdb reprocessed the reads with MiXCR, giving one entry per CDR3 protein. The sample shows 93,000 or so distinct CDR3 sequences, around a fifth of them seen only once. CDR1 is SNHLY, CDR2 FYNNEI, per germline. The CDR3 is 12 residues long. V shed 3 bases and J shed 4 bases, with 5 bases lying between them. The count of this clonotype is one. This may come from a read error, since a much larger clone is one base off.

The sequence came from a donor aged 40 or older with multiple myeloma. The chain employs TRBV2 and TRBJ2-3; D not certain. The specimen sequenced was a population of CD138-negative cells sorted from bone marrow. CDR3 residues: CASSETADTQYF. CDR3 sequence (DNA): TGTGCCAGCAGTGAGACCGCAGATACGCAGTATTTT. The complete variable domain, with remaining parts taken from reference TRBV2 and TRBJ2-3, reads EPEVTQTPSHQVTQMGQEVILRCVPISNHLYFYWYRQILGQKVEFLVSFYNNEISEKSEIFDDQFSVERPDGSNFTLKIRSTKLEDSAMYFCASSETADTQYFGPGTRLTVL.